The 4 T cell receptor beta chains in this list originate from one sample, sequenced in a study of T cells in localized non-small cell lung cancer. Produced via immunoSEQ multiplex PCR; TCRdb's table is partial and in-frame only. The sample includes some 30,000 clones, roughly 87% of them seen just once. Sample: peripheral blood mononuclear cells, taken before any cancer treatment. The receptors come from a man between 40 and 70 years old with stage III lung adenocarcinoma.

The CDR3 DNA reads TGTGCCAGCAGCTTAGGACAGGGTTTGAAGAGAAATGAGCAGTTCTTC. Its translation is CASSLGQGLKRNEQFF. The V gene is TRBV7-2, the J gene TRBJ2-1; the match to TRBD1 covers 7 bases. Germline V lookup: CDR1 SGHTA, CDR2 FQGNSA. The CDR3 has 16 residues. Trimming at V came to 1 base and at J to 7 bases, leaving 10 bases not matched to a gene.

The rearrangement joins TRBV5-4 to TRBJ2-1; a weak D match, TRBD1 (5 bases). Per germline, CDR1 SGHNT and CDR2 YYREEE (reference sequence). The CDR3 extends over 13 amino acids. V was pared by 4 bases and J by 6 bases, with 11 bases between. In DNA form, the CDR3 reads TGTGCCAGCAGCCGTCAAGGGGTCAATGAGCAGTTCTTC. This gives the protein CASSRQGVNEQFF.

The gene calls are TRBV7-2 and TRBJ2-7; D unresolved. Per the germline V gene, CDR1 is SGHTA and CDR2 is FQGNSA. This CDR3 has 13 residues. The V end was cut by 5 bases, the J end by 3 bases, with 11 bases between. This CDR3 is CASSTPEHYEQYF. In nucleotides, the CDR3 is TGTGCCAGCAGCACGCCGGAGCACTACGAGCAGTACTTC.

The chain uses TRBV6-4 and TRBJ2-4; the match to TRBD2 covers 8 bases. The CDR3 is 17 amino acids. Germline lookup yields CDR1 MRHNA and CDR2 SNTAGT. V shed 0 bases, J shed 7 bases, and the junction held 11 bases outside the gene matches. The chain's CDR3 is CASSDSSRGGAGNIQYF. The DNA for the CDR3 is TGTGCCAGCAGTGACTCGAGTCGGGGGGGCGCGGGGAACATTCAGTACTTC.